This T cell receptor beta chain comes out of a study of cytomegalovirus exposure and HLA in healthy donors. The PCR ran on 60 Vbeta and 13 Jbeta primers. Sequencing was performed with immunoSEQ multiplex PCR; in TCRdb, only in-frame clones are kept and a portion is missing. The repertoire holds about 60,000 clones, with roughly 70% as singletons. In its sample, this clone was seen a few times. The CDR3 extends over 13 amino acids. V shed 2 bases, J shed 3 bases, and the junction held 4 bases outside the gene matches. CDR1 and CDR2 from the germline V gene are GTSNPN and SVGIG (reference sequence). Sequencing was performed on PBMCs. The rearrangement uses TRBV30 and TRBJ2-7, with 7 bases matching TRBD1. This clonotype was obtained from a man aged 45 to 65 in good health and CMV-seronegative. The CDR3 sequence: CAWSRTGIYEQYF. In DNA, the CDR3 is TGTGCCTGGAGTCGGACAGGAATCTACGAGCAGTACTTC.